This TCR beta chain originates from a study of blood T cell repertoires in COVID-19. Turning to the study itself: COVID-19 samples, acute and convalescent, were from the United States, Italy and Spain. T cells, B-cell-depleted T cells, or PBMCs provided the cDNA or gDNA that served as material.

This CDR3 is 17 amino acids long. CDR1 and CDR2 from the germline V gene are SGDLS and YYNGEE. The germline V and J ends were trimmed by 0 bases and 0 bases, with 16 bases remaining between them. Repertoires were generated with immunoSEQ multiplex PCR, while TCRdb's copy carries only in-frame clones and drops some. The sample includes about 260,000 clones, around 87% of them seen just once. This sequence joins TRBV9 and TRBJ2-7, with a weak D call TRBD2 (5 bases). The receptor's source is a woman aged 40 to 50 who had recovered from COVID-19. Sample: peripheral blood. CDR3 amino acids: CASSVATGKASSYEQYF. DNA for the CDR3: TGTGCCAGCAGCGTAGCTACGGGGAAGGCTAGCTCCTACGAGCAGTACTTC.